This T cell receptor beta chain was recovered during a study of vaccination effects on CD4 cells after COVID-19. Investigators separated out CD4+ T cells once 10 days of culture had passed. Two-dose BNT162b2 or mRNA-1273 vaccination was given to participants. Produced via immunoSEQ multiplex PCR; TCRdb's table is partial and in-frame only. The data show about 73,000 clones, around 70% seen once. Concerning this clone: Its specificity is not known.

This TCR was recovered from a human donor who received a COVID-19 vaccine. The sequencing used CD4+ T cells from PBMCs cultured without peptide, collected after COVID-19 vaccination.

CDR3 in amino acids: CASSYSTEADTQYF. The CDR3 region has the DNA TGTGCCAGCAGTTACTCCACAGAAGCAGATACGCAGTATTTT. J is TRBJ2-3 and V is TRBV6-5; D remains unclear. Per germline, CDR1 MNHEY and CDR2 SVGAGI. The CDR3 has 14 amino acids. Trimming stripped 0 bases from V and 4 bases from J, with 8 bases between.